This T cell receptor beta chain was observed in a study of T cells after yellow fever vaccination. At the level of the study: With SMART-Seq v4 Ultra Low Input, the fractions containing low cell numbers were prepared.

TCRdb re-called the 5' RACE reads through MiXCR, storing one row per CDR3 protein. The table lists approximately 160,000 distinct CDR3 sequences, approximately 6.2% of them singletons. Concerning this clonotype: What it binds is not known.

Study-wide results and caveats: Peaking on day 5 versus 15, the secondary response was faster but weaker. Highly abundant clonotypes carried over from the bulk population could end up in FACS-sorted repertoires as contaminants.

Germline CDR1 SGHRS, CDR2 YFSETQ. CDR3 length: 16 residues. V shed 0 bases and J shed 4 bases, with 14 bases lying between them. This sequence was found in a man younger than 30 who received the YFV17D yellow fever vaccine. The sequencing used CD4+ T cells sorted from PBMCs, collected on the day of the first yellow fever vaccination. This sequence joins TRBV5-1 and TRBJ1-3; D uncertain. CDR3 sequence reads: CASSLGRTADGNTIYF. As DNA, the CDR3 is TGCGCCAGCAGCTTGGGACGGACGGCAGACGGAAACACCATATATTTT.